Reported below is one T cell receptor beta chain. CDR1 is SGHTA, CDR2 FQGNSA, per germline. CDR3 length equals 13 residues. V was clipped by 3 bases and J by 6 bases; unmatched bases: 2. TCRdb keeps only in-frame clones here, not all; method: immunoSEQ multiplex PCR. The sample shows about 130,000 clones, nearly 70% of them seen only once. The data stem from a study of blood T cell repertoires in COVID-19. Study information: T cells, B-cell-depleted T cells, or PBMCs supplied cDNA or gDNA.

The V call is TRBV7-2, the J call TRBJ2-3; 8 bases fit TRBD2. The sample was peripheral blood. The sequence was collected from a woman aged 70 to 79 with acute or convalescent COVID-19. The CDR3 reads CASSFGTSDTQYF. For the CDR3, the DNA is TGTGCCAGCAGCTTTGGGACTAGTGATACGCAGTATTTT.